This record covers a single TCR beta chain. Its matching antigen is unknown. V shed 2 bases, J shed 8 bases, and the junction held 11 bases outside the gene matches. Germline-derived CDR1 and CDR2 are MNHEY and SMNVEV (reference sequence). This CDR3 spans 15 amino acids. The data were obtained in a study of cytomegalovirus exposure and HLA in healthy donors. Study-level points and caveats: Most subjects had HLA-A and HLA-B alleles reportedly predicted accurately by TCR beta sequences.

The PCR had 60 Vbeta and 13 Jbeta primers. Data came from immunoSEQ multiplex PCR; TCRdb stores just in-frame clones and leaves some out. The table records around 130,000 clones, approximately 82% of them present only once. This rearrangement joins TRBV27 to TRBJ1-2; 7 bases fit TRBD1. Sequenced sample: PBMCs. This clonotype originated in a boy younger than 10 in good health and CMV-seronegative. The CDR3 spells CASSLDRTGLKGYTF. CDR3 bases: TGTGCCAGCAGTTTAGATCGGACAGGCCTAAAGGGCTACACCTTC.